These T cell receptor beta chains were read from a single sample in a study of T cell responses to AZD1222 COVID-19 vaccine. Produced via immunoSEQ multiplex PCR; TCRdb's table is partial and in-frame only. The table lists tens of thousands of clones, 65% to 85% of them singletons. The sample was peripheral blood, taken 28 days after the second AZD1222 dose. The receptors come from an adult who received the AZD1222 COVID-19 vaccine. Each CDR3 is given with its conserved first and last residue. A D gene is named only where the DNA matches it firmly. Clone size, where shown, is once, few, many, or a class for clones that have expanded.

>TRBJ1-4|NA|NA|TRBV6-6
CASMAGGTNEKLFF
TGTGCCAGCATGGCGGGAGGTACTAATGAAAAACTGTTTTTT
>TRBJ2-7|TRBD1|once|TRBV15
CATSSRQGAYEQYF
TGTGCCACCAGCAGCCGACAGGGAGCCTACGAGCAGTACTTC
>TRBJ1-3|NA|NA|TRBV28
CASSQPGGGNTIYF
TGTGCCAGCAGCCAGCCGGGCGGTGGAAACACCATATATTTT
>TRBJ1-1|TRBD1|NA|TRBV7-9
CASSLGSTGLTEAFF
TGTGCCAGCAGCTTGGGTTCGACAGGGCTAACTGAAGCTTTCTTT
>TRBJ2-7|TRBD1|NA|TRBV23-1
CASSQTGQGAPEDEQYF
TGCGCCAGCAGTCAAACGGGACAGGGGGCCCCGGAGGACGAGCAGTACTTC
>TRBJ1-2|TRBD1|NA|TRBV5-6
CASSRDRGGLYGYTF
TGTGCCAGCAGCCGGGACAGGGGCGGACTCTATGGCTACACCTTC
>TRBJ2-3|NA|NA|TRBV5-5
CASSSLTPGTDTQYF
TGTGCCAGCAGCTCGCTGACCCCTGGGACAGATACGCAGTATTTT
>TRBJ2-3|TRBD2|NA|TRBV2
CASSGGLDIDTQYF
TGTGCCAGCAGTGGTGGACTAGATATTGATACGCAGTATTTT
>TRBJ2-6|NA|NA|TRBV10-3
CAISVGRGAGANVLTF
TGTGCCATCAGTGTTGGCAGGGGAGCTGGGGCCAACGTCCTGACTTTC
>TRBJ1-2|NA|NA|TRBV14
CASSQAQDFGGYTF
TGTGCCAGCAGCCAAGCTCAAGATTTTGGAGGCTACACCTTC
>TRBJ1-6|TRBD1|NA|TRBV27
CASSGTADSPLHF
TGTGCCAGCAGCGGGACAGCTGATTCACCCCTCCACTTT
>TRBJ2-7|NA|NA|TRBV11-1
CASSPGDTSYEQYF
TGTGCCAGCAGCCCTGGGGACACTTCCTACGAGCAGTACTTC
>TRBJ2-1|NA|NA|TRBV13
CASSLRDWGISSYNEQFF
TGTGCCAGCAGCTTACGGGATTGGGGGATAAGCTCCTACAATGAGCAGTTCTTC
>TRBJ1-5|NA|few|TRBV21-1
CASSKKGGGMSNQPQHF
TGTGCCAGCAGCAAAAAGGGTGGGGGGATGAGCAATCAGCCCCAGCATTTT
>TRBJ2-2|NA|NA|TRBV27
CASSPTGPRSTGELFF
TGTGCCAGCAGTCCTACAGGGCCTCGGAGCACCGGGGAGCTGTTTTTT
>TRBJ1-2|NA|NA|TRBV7-9
CASSSSPGSGYTF
TGTGCCAGCAGCTCCAGTCCAGGGTCCGGCTACACCTTC
>TRBJ2-7|TRBD2|NA|TRBV7-9
CASSNTSGRAYEQYF
TGTGCCAGCAGCAATACTAGCGGGAGGGCTTACGAGCAGTACTTC